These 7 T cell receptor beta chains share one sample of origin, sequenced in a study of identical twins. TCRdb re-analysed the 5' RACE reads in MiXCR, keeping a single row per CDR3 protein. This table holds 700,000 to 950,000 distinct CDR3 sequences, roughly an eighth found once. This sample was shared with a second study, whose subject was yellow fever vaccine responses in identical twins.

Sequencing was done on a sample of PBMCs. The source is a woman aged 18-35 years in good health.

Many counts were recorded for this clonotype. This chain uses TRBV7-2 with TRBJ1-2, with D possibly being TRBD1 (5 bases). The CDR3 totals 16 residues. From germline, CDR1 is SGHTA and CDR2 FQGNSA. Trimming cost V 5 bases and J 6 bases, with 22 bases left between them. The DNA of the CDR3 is TGTGCCAGCAGCGTCAGCCCCGGCGGGGGAAGTAATGGCTACACCTTC. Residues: CASSVSPGGGSNGYTF.

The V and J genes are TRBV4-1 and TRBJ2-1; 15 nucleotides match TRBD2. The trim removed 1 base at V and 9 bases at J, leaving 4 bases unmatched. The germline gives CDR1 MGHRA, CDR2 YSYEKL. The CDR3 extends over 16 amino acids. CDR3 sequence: CASSQVGLAGGAEQFF. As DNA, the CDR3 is TGCGCCAGCAGCCAAGTAGGACTAGCGGGAGGGGCTGAGCAGTTCTTC.

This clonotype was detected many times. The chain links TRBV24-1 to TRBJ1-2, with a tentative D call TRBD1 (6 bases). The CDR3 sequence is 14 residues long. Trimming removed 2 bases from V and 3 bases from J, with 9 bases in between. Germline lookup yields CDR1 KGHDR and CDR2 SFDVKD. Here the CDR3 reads CATSDSTGYYGYTF. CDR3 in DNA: TGTGCCACCAGTGATTCCACAGGGTACTATGGCTACACCTTC.

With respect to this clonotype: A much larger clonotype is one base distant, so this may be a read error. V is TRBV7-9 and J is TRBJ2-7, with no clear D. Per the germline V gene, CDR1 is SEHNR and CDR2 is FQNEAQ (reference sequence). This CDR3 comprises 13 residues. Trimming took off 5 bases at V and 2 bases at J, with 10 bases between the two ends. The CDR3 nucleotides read TGTGCCAGCAGCCCCAAGGGCACCTACGAGCAGTACTTC. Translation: CASSPKGTYEQYF. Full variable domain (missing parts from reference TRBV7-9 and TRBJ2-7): DTGVSQNPRHKITKRGQNVTFRCDPISEHNRLYWYRQTLGQGPEFLTYFQNEAQLEKSRLLSDRFSAERPKGSFSTLEIQRTEQGDSAMYLCASSPKGTYEQYFGPGTRLTVT.

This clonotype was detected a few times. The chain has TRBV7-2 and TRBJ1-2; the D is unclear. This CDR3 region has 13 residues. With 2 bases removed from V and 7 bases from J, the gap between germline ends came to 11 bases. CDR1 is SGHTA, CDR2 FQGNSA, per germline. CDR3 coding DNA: TGTGCCAGCAGCTTACTGGAATCAGGTGGCTACACCTTC. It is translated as CASSLLESGGYTF.

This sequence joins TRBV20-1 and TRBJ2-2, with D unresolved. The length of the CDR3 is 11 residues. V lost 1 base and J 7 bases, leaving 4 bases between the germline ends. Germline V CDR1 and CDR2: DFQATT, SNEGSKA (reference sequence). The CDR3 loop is CSARVVGELFF. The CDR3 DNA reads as TGCAGTGCTAGAGTAGTCGGGGAGCTGTTTTTT.

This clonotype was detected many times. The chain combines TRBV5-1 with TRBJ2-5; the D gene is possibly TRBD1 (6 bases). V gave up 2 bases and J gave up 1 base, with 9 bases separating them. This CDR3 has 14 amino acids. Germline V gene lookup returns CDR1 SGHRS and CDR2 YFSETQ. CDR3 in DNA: TGCGCCAGCAGCTTTGTGACAGGCCAAGAGACCCAGTACTTC. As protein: CASSFVTGQETQYF. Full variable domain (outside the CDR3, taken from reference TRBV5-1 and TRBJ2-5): KAGVTQTPRYLIKTRGQQVTLSCSPISGHRSVSWYQQTPGQGLQFLFEYFSETQRNKGNFPGRFSGRQFSNSRSEMNVSTLELGDSALYLCASSFVTGQETQYFGPGTRLLVL.